The T cell receptor beta chain described here comes from a study of T cell repertoires in cytomegalovirus infection. Across the study: Indications of both CMV infection and matching HLA type were provided by public TCR beta signatures.

The germline V and J ends were trimmed by 5 bases and 7 bases, with 18 bases remaining between them. CDR1 and CDR2 (germline): SGHTA, FQGNSA. CDR3 length: 15 amino acids. Study findings and constraints: Carriers of CMV plus the relevant HLA were identified by cumulative public TCR beta family frequency. The study found HLA-C-restricted CMV-specific TCR beta clonotypes dominating the ex vivo response.

TCRdb recomputed calls from the reads with MiXCR, one row per CDR3 protein. The sample yields 200,000 to 300,000 distinct CDR3 sequences, 9.1% seen once. This clonotype was counted ten times or more. Its antigen is unknown. V usage is TRBV7-2 and J usage is TRBJ2-1, with D hard to call. The sample consisted of PBMCs. The source is a human donor in good health (CMV status not recorded). Some clones in this sample may be carry-over from other donors' samples. The CDR3 DNA sequence: TGTGCCAGCAGCCCACGGAGTGCGGCGGCAAATGAGCAGTTCTTC. Protein sequence: CASSPRSAAANEQFF.